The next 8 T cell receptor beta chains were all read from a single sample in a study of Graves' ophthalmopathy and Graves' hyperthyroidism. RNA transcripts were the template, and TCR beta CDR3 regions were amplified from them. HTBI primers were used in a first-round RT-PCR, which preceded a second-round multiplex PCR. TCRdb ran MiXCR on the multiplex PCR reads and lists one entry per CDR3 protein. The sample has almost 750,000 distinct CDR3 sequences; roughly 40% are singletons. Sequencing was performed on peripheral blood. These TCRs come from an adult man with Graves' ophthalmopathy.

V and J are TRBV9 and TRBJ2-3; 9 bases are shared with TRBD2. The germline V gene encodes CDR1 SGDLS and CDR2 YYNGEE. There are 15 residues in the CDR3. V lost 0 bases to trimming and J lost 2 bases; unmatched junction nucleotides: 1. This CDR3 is CASSVGLADTDTQYF. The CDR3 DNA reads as TGTGCCAGCAGCGTAGGACTAGCGGACACAGATACGCAGTATTTT.

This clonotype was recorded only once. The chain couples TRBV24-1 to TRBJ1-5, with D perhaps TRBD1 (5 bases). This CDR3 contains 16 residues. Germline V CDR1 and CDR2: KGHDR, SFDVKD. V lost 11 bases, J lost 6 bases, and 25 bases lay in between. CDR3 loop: CASRRGGSEPIQPQHF. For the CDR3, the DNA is TGTGCCAGCCGGAGGGGTGGGTCAGAACCCATTCAGCCCCAGCATTTT.

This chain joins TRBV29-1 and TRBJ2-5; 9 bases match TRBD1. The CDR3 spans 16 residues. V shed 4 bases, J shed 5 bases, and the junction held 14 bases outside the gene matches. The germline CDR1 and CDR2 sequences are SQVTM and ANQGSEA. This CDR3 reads CSVVGQGGVGLETQYF. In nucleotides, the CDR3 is TGCAGCGTTGTGGGACAGGGAGGAGTAGGGTTGGAGACCCAGTACTTC. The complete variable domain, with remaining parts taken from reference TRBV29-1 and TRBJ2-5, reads SAVISQKPSRDICQRGTSLTIQCQVDSQVTMMFWYRQQPGQSLTLIATANQGSEATYESGFVIDKFPISRPNLTFSTLTVSNMSPEDSSIYLCSVVGQGGVGLETQYFGPGTRLLVL.

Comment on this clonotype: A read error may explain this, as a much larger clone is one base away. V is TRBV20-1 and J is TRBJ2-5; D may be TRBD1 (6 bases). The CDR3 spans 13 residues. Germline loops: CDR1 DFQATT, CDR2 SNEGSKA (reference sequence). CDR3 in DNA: TGCGGTGCTATTGGGGGCGTCCAAGAGACCCAGTACTTC. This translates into CGAIGGVQETQYF.

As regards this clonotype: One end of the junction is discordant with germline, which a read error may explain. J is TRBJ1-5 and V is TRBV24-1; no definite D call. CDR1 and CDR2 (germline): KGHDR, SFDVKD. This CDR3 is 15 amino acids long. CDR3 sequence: CATSEGGYSKQPQHF. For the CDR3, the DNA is TGTGCCACCAGTGAAGGAGGATATAGCAAACAGCCCCAGCATTTT.

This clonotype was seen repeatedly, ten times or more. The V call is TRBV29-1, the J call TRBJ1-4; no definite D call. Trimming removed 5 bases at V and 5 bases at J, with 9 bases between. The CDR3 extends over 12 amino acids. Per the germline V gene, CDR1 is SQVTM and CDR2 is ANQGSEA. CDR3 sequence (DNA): TGCAGCGTTACATGGCGAAATGAAAAACTGTTTTTT. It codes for CSVTWRNEKLFF.

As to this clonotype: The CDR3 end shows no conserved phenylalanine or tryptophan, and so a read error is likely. The CDR3 DNA reads as TGTGCCAGCAGGGAAGGAGATACGCAGTATTTG. Its translation is CASREGDTQYL. V gene TRBV12-3 or TRBV12-4 combines with J gene TRBJ2-3; D is unclear. This CDR3 region has 11 residues. V was clipped by 6 bases and J by 5 bases, with 6 bases between them.

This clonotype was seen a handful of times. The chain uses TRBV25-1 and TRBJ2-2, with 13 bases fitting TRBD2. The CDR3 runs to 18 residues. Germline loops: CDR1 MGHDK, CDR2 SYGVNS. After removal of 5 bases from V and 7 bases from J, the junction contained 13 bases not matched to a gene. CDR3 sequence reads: CASSHPRLAGGIIGELFF. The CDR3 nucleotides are TGTGCCAGCAGTCACCCTCGACTAGCGGGAGGAATCATCGGGGAGCTGTTTTTT.